The rows below give T cell receptor beta chains drawn from one sample of a study of T cell responses to AZD1222 COVID-19 vaccine. Some clones are missing from TCRdb's copy, which holds only in-frame ones; the method was immunoSEQ multiplex PCR. The sample lists 140,000 to 150,000 clones, about 92% occurring once. Sequencing was performed on peripheral blood, taken 28 days after the second AZD1222 dose. The receptors derive from an adult who received the AZD1222 COVID-19 vaccine. CDR3s include the opening cysteine and the closing phenylalanine or tryptophan.

V gene: TRBV9; J gene: TRBJ2-7; CDR3 protein: CASSVGLGTPYEQYF
V gene: TRBV19; J gene: TRBJ2-7; CDR3 protein: CASSSRASSEQYF
V gene: TRBV3-1/TRBV3-2; J gene: TRBJ2-1; CDR3 protein: CASSQGGQGYNEQFF
V gene: TRBV11-2; J gene: TRBJ1-1; CDR3 protein: CASSPQGPEAFF
V gene: TRBV3-1/TRBV3-2; J gene: TRBJ2-1; CDR3 protein: CASSQDATSLSHNEQFF
V gene: TRBV19; J gene: TRBJ2-1; CDR3 protein: CASTSGGPYNEQFF
V gene: TRBV4-3; J gene: TRBJ2-3; CDR3 protein: CASSQDAGTDTQYF
V gene: TRBV25-1; J gene: TRBJ1-2; CDR3 protein: CASSESDGANYGYTF
V gene: TRBV29-1; J gene: TRBJ1-1; CDR3 protein: CSGGQGMNTEAFF
V gene: TRBV19; J gene: TRBJ1-5; CDR3 protein: CASSIGTAGNQPQHF
V gene: TRBV7-6; J gene: TRBJ2-2; CDR3 protein: CASSLEGKHTGELFF
V gene: TRBV5-8; J gene: TRBJ1-1; CDR3 protein: CASSLSLRVNTEAFF
V gene: TRBV6-5; J gene: TRBJ2-7; CDR3 protein: CASSQSTGVVSEQYF
V gene: TRBV19; J gene: TRBJ1-2; CDR3 protein: CASSIGAATNYGYTF
V gene: TRBV5-5; J gene: TRBJ2-3; CDR3 protein: CASSLFTGTDTQYF
V gene: TRBV5-1; J gene: TRBJ2-5; CDR3 protein: CASSLAPSGETQYF
V gene: TRBV9; J gene: TRBJ2-5; CDR3 protein: CASSATGTKQETQYF
V gene: TRBV18; J gene: TRBJ2-1; CDR3 protein: CASSRTTGGTYNEQFF
V gene: TRBV28; J gene: TRBJ1-3; CDR3 protein: CASSRGGGNTIYF
V gene: TRBV7-2; J gene: TRBJ1-4; CDR3 protein: CASSPGQFNEKLFF
V gene: TRBV4-3; J gene: TRBJ1-2; CDR3 protein: CASSYTMGYGYTF
V gene: TRBV28; J gene: TRBJ2-1; CDR3 protein: CASSRQLSSYNEQFF
V gene: TRBV7-3; J gene: TRBJ1-1; CDR3 protein: CASSGGRDTEAFF
V gene: TRBV19; J gene: TRBJ1-4; CDR3 protein: CASKRWQGASNEKLFF
V gene: TRBV19; J gene: TRBJ2-1; CDR3 protein: CASSIGLAGVPFF
V gene: TRBV5-1; J gene: TRBJ2-3; CDR3 protein: CASSLFSDGGDTQYF